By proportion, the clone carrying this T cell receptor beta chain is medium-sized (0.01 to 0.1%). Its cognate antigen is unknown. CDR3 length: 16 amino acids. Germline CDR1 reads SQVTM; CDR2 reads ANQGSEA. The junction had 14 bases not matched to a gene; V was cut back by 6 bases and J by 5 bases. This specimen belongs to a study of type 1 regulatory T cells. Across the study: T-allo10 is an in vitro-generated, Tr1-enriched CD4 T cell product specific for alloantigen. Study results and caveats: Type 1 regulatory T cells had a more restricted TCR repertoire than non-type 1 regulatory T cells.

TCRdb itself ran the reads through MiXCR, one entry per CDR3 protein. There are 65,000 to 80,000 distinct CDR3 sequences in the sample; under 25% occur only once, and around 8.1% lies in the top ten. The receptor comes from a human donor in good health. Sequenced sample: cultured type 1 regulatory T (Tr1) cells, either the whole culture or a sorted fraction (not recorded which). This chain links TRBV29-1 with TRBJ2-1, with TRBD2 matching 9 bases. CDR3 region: CSVEGASGKRNNEQFF. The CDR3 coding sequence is TGCAGCGTGGAGGGGGCTAGCGGGAAAAGAAACAATGAGCAGTTCTTC.